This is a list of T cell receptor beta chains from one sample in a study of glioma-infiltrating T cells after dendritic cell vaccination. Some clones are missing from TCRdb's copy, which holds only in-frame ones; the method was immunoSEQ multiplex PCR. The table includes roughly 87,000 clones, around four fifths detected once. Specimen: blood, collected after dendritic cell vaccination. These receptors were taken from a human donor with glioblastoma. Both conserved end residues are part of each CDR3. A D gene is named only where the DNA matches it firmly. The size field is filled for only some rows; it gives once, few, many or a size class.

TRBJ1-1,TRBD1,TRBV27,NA,CASSLASGQVYEAFF,TGTGCCAGCAGTTTAGCCTCGGGACAGGTTTATGAAGCTTTCTTT
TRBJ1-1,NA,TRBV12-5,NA,CASGFEYTEAFF,TGTGCTAGTGGTTTTGAGTACACTGAAGCTTTCTTT
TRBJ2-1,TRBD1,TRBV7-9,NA,CASSGAQRQGASDEQFF,TGTGCCAGCAGCGGAGCCCAACGACAGGGGGCAAGCGATGAGCAGTTCTTC
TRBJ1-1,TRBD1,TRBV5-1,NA,CASSFTGANTEAFF,TGCGCCAGCAGCTTCACAGGGGCGAACACTGAAGCTTTCTTT
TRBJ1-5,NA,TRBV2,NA,CASSSRPNDGNQPQHF,TGTGCCAGCAGCTCGAGGCCGAACGACGGGAATCAGCCCCAGCATTTT
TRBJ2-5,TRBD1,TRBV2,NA,CASGTGETQYF,TGTGCCAGCGGGACAGGAGAGACCCAGTACTTC
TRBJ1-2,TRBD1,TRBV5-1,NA,CASSLDQGAIYGYTF,TGCGCCAGCAGCTTGGACCAGGGGGCGATCTATGGCTACACCTTC
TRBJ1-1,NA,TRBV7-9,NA,CASSPGGGGITEAFF,TGTGCCAGCAGCCCGGGAGGTGGGGGCATCACTGAAGCTTTCTTT
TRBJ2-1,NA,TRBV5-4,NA,CASAFQGGNEQFF,TGTGCCAGCGCATTTCAGGGCGGCAATGAGCAGTTCTTC
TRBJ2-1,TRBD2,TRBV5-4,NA,CASSSLVAGAGEQFF,TGTGCCAGCAGCTCCCTGGTAGCGGGGGCGGGGGAGCAGTTCTTC
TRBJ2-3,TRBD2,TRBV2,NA,CASRLAGGPADTQYF,TGTGCCAGCAGACTAGCGGGGGGGCCAGCAGATACGCAGTATTTT
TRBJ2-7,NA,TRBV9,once,CASSVVGGYEQYF,TGTGCCAGCAGCGTAGTCGGGGGCTACGAGCAGTACTTC
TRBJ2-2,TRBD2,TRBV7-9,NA,CAGLASGGLAGELFF,TGTGCCGGGTTGGCTAGCGGGGGACTGGCCGGGGAGCTGTTTTTT
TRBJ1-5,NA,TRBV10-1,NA,CASSDHRESNQPQHF,TGCGCCAGCAGTGATCACAGGGAAAGCAATCAGCCCCAGCATTTT
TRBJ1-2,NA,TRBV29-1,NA,CSVREGGYTF,TGCAGCGTCCGTGAGGGAGGCTACACCTTC
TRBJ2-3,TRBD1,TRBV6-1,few,CASSVQGVDTQYF,TGTGCCAGCAGTGTACAGGGGGTAGATACGCAGTATTTT
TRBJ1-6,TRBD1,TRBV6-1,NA,CAGSVKDRVDSPLHF,TGTGCCGGCAGTGTAAAGGACAGGGTAGATTCACCCCTCCACTTT
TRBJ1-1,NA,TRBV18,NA,CASSRGDEAFF,TGTGCCAGCTCGCGGGGCGATGAAGCTTTCTTT
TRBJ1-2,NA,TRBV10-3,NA,CASTTGSGYTF,TGTGCCAGTACGACGGGAAGCGGCTACACCTTC
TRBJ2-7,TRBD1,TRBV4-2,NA,CASSQYRGSYEQYF,TGTGCCAGCAGCCAGTACAGGGGCTCCTACGAGCAGTACTTC
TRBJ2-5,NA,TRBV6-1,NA,CASSVPYQETQYF,TGTGCCAGCAGCGTCCCGTACCAAGAGACCCAGTACTTC
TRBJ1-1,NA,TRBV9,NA,CASSGGMNTEAFF,TGTGCCAGCAGCGGGGGCATGAACACTGAAGCTTTCTTT
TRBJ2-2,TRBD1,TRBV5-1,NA,CASSLLRTGLTGELFF,TGCGCCAGCAGCTTGTTAAGGACAGGGCTAACCGGGGAGCTGTTTTTT
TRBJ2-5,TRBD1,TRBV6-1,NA,CASSVDRAQETQYF,TGTGCCAGCAGCGTCGACAGGGCCCAAGAGACCCAGTACTTC
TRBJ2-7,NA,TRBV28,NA,CASSLGGREAYEQYF,TGTGCCAGCAGTTTGGGGGGACGTGAAGCCTACGAGCAGTACTTC
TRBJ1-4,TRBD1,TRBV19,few,CASRDRTTNEKLFF,TGTGCCAGTAGGGACAGGACAACTAATGAAAAACTGTTTTTT
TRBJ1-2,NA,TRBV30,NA,CAWIPSRHGLTF,TGTGCCTGGATCCCCTCCCGACACGGTCTCACCTTC
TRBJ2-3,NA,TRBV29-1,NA,CSARTGTDTQYF,TGCAGCGCCCGGACTGGTACAGATACGCAGTATTTT
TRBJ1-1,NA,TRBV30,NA,CAWSVLGGAHTEAFF,TGTGCCTGGAGTGTACTTGGGGGCGCACACACTGAAGCTTTCTTT
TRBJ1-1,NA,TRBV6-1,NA,CASSGVGSFEAFF,TGTGCCAGCAGCGGGGTAGGAAGTTTTGAAGCTTTCTTT
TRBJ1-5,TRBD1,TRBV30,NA,CAWSPTGGQPQHF,TGTGCCTGGAGTCCTACAGGGGGTCAGCCCCAGCATTTT
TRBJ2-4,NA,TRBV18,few,CASSTNRETKNIQYF,TGTGCCAGCTCGACTAACAGGGAAACCAAAAACATTCAGTACTTC
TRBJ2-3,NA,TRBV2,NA,CASSENSVNTQYF,TGTGCCAGCAGTGAGAACTCGGTAAATACGCAGTATTTT
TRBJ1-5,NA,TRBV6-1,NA,CASSRGLDQPQHF,TGTGCCAGCAGCAGGGGATTAGATCAGCCCCAGCATTTT
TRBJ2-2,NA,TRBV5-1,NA,CASSLGGYGGELFF,TGCGCCAGCAGCTTAGGAGGGTATGGCGGGGAGCTGTTTTTT